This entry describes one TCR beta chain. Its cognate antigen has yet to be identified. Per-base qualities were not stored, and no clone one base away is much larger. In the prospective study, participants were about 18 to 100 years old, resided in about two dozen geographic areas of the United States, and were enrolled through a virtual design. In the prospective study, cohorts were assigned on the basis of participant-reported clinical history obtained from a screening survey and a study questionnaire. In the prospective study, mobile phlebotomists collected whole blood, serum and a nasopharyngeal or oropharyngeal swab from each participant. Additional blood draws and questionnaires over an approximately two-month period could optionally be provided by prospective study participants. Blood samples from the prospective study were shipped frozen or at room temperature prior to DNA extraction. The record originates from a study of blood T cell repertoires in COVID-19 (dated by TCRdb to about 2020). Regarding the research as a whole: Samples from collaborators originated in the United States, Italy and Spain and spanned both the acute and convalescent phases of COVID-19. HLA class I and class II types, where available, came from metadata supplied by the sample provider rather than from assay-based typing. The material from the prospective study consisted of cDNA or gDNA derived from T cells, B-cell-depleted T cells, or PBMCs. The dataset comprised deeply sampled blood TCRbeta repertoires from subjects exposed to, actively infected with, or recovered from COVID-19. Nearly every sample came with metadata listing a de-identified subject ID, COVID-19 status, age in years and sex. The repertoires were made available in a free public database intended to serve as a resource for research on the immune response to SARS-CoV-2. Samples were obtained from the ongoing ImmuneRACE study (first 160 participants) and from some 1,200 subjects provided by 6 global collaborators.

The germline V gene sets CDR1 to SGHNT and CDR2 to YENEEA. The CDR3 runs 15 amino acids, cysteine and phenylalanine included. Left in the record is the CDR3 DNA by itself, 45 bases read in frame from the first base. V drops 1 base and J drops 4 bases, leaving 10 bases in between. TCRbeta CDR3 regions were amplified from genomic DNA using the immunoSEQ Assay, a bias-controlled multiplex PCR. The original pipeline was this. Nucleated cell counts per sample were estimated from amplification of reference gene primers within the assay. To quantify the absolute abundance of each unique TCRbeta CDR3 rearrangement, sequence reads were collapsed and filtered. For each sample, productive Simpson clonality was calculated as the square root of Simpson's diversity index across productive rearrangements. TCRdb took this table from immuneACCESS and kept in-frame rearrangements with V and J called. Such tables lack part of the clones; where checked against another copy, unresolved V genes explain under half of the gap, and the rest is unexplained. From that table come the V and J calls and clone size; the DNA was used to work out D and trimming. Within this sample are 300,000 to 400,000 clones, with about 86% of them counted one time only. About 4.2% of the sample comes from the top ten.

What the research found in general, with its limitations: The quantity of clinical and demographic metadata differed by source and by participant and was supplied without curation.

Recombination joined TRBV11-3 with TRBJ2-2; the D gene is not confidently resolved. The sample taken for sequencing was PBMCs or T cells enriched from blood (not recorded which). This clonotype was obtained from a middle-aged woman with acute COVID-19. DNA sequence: TGTGCCAGCAGCTTAGGGGTAGCCAGCACCGGGGAGCTGTTTTTT. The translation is CASSLGVASTGELFF.